The 15 T cell receptor beta chains reported below all come from one sample, sequenced in a study of identical twins. MiXCR, run by TCRdb on the 5' RACE reads, gives a single entry per CDR3 protein. The sample gives 350,000 to 450,000 distinct CDR3 sequences, about 18% of which show up once; 9.5% to 15% is in the top ten. Material for sequencing was naive T cells sorted from blood. The receptors here all came from a man aged 50 to 59 in good health.

This clonotype has only a few counts. V and J are TRBV7-3 and TRBJ2-1; 7 bases fit TRBD2. The V gene end was trimmed by 2 bases and the J gene end by 0 bases; junction bases not matched to a gene: 4. The CDR3 covers 16 residues. Germline V gives CDR1 SGHTA, CDR2 FQGTGA. CDR3: CASSLDGTNSYNEQFF. DNA for the CDR3: TGTGCCAGCAGCTTAGATGGGACTAACTCCTACAATGAGCAGTTCTTC.

The chain combines TRBV27 with TRBJ2-7, with a weak D call TRBD1 (6 bases). Trimming stripped 5 bases from V and 2 bases from J, with 16 bases between. The germline V gene encodes CDR1 MNHEY and CDR2 SMNVEV (reference sequence). This CDR3 has 15 amino acids. CDR3 nucleotide sequence: TGTGCCAGCAGTCGTACCGGGACAACGACCTACGAGCAGTACTTC. The encoded protein is CASSRTGTTTYEQYF.

V gene TRBV27 combines with J gene TRBJ2-2, with D perhaps given as TRBD1 or TRBD2 (6 bases each). The CDR3 has 15 amino acids. Germline V gene lookup returns CDR1 MNHEY and CDR2 SMNVEV (reference sequence). V was trimmed by 3 bases and J by 8 bases, leaving 16 bases between them. CDR3 bases: TGTGCCAGCAGTTTGGGGACTGGGGGGCTTGGGGAGCTGTTTTTT. Translation gives CASSLGTGGLGELFF.

This chain links TRBV5-1 with TRBJ1-2; D may be TRBD1 (5 bases). The CDR3 has 14 residues. Between the trimmed V and J ends, which lost 5 bases and 4 bases, there was a span of 15 bases. CDR1 SGHRS and CDR2 YFSETQ come from the germline V gene. CDR3 residues: CASRGETAGYGYTF. The CDR3 DNA follows: TGCGCCAGCAGGGGGGAGACAGCGGGCTATGGCTACACCTTC.

The J gene is TRBJ2-2, the V gene TRBV21-1; TRBD2 reflects the table's D call only, with no check against the DNA. TRBV21-1 is a recognized pseudogene. The CDR3 extends over 19 amino acids. The CDR3 bases are TGTGCCAGCAGCCCCCGGGGGTCTAGCGGATTTAGAGGATCCGGGGAGCTGTTTTTT. This codes for CASSPRGSSGFRGSGELFF.

The V call is TRBV10-1, the J call TRBJ2-1; 9 nucleotides agree with TRBD2. Germline V gives CDR1 WNHNN, CDR2 SYGVQD (reference sequence). The CDR3 is made up of 15 amino acids. V lost 6 bases and J lost 6; bases outside the gene matches: 9. The CDR3 DNA follows: TGCGCCAGCAGAGATAGCGGGGGCCCCCTCAATGAGCAGTTCTTC. It yields the protein CASRDSGGPLNEQFF.

V gene TRBV24-1 combines with J gene TRBJ2-1; D gene uncertain. Trimming stripped 4 bases from V and 10 bases from J, with 7 bases between. There are 11 residues in the CDR3. Germline CDR1 is KGHDR and CDR2 is SFDVKD. DNA of the CDR3: TGTGCCACCAGTGAGCTGACAGAGCAGTTCTTC. It translates to CATSELTEQFF.

This clonotype has just a few counts. The J gene is TRBJ2-3, the V gene TRBV20-1; 8 nucleotides match TRBD2. Trimming removed 6 bases from V and 4 bases from J; junction bases left unmatched: 21. This CDR3 is 18 amino acids long. Germline-derived CDR1 and CDR2 are DFQATT and SNEGSKA (reference sequence). The CDR3 loop reads CSASQPMPGGPVADTQYF. For the CDR3, the DNA is TGCAGTGCCTCGCAGCCTATGCCGGGAGGGCCGGTGGCAGATACGCAGTATTTT.

This clonotype was observed at least ten times. In DNA, the CDR3 is TGTGCCAGCAGCTTAGACAGTACGAACACCGGGGAGCTGTTTTTT. This codes for CASSLDSTNTGELFF. The V call is TRBV7-9, the J call TRBJ2-2, with D hard to call. V was trimmed by 1 base and J by 0 bases, leaving 6 bases between them. Germline V gene sequence: CDR1 SEHNR, CDR2 FQNEAQ (reference sequence). CDR3 length: 15 residues.

The genes are TRBV7-3 and TRBJ2-5, with TRBD2 identical over 7 bases. The ends lost 2 bases at V and 1 base at J; junction bases unmatched: 7. CDR1 is SGHTA, CDR2 FQGTGA, per germline. CDR3 length equals 16 residues. CDR3 sequence reads: CASSLGSLAGQETQYF. The CDR3 coding sequence is TGTGCCAGCAGCTTAGGCTCCTTAGCGGGCCAAGAGACCCAGTACTTC. The complete variable domain, with remaining parts taken from reference TRBV7-3 and TRBJ2-5, reads GAGVSQTPSNKVTEKGKYVELRCDPISGHTALYWYRQSLGQGPEFLIYFQGTGAADDSGLPNDRFFAVRPEGSVSTLKIQRTERGDSAVYLCASSLGSLAGQETQYFGPGTRLLVL.

This chain connects TRBV5-1 to TRBJ2-3; TRBD1 matches at 7 bases. Germline loops: CDR1 SGHRS, CDR2 YFSETQ. With V trimmed by 6 bases and J by 0 bases, 10 bases remained unmatched. The CDR3 totals 16 residues. Here the CDR3 reads CASNHIRGRSTDTQYF. DNA for the CDR3: TGCGCCAGCAACCACATCAGGGGGAGAAGCACAGATACGCAGTATTTT.

This clonotype was picked up many times. DNA of the CDR3: TGTGCCAGCAGTGCTAAGGGCTCACCCCTCCACTTT. Its protein is CASSAKGSPLHF. This chain links TRBV27 with TRBJ1-6; D uncertain. Trimming took 5 bases from V and 10 from J, leaving 9 bases between them. Germline lookup yields CDR1 MNHEY and CDR2 SMNVEV (reference sequence). The CDR3 consists of 12 residues.

This clonotype was recorded at least ten times. The chain employs TRBV5-1 and TRBJ2-1; D is possibly TRBD1 or TRBD2 (5 bases each). Per the germline V gene, CDR1 is SGHRS and CDR2 is YFSETQ. This CDR3 contains 17 residues. Trimming cost V 0 bases and J 4 bases, with 17 bases left between them. The DNA of the CDR3 is TGCGCCAGCAGCTTGGCCAGGTCGGGGCTTGGATACAATGAGCAGTTCTTC. As protein: CASSLARSGLGYNEQFF. Full variable domain (outside the CDR3, taken from reference TRBV5-1 and TRBJ2-1): KAGVTQTPRYLIKTRGQQVTLSCSPISGHRSVSWYQQTPGQGLQFLFEYFSETQRNKGNFPGRFSGRQFSNSRSEMNVSTLELGDSALYLCASSLARSGLGYNEQFFGPGTRLTVL.

The chain combines TRBV21-1 with TRBJ2-7; the D call of TRBD1 is as the table states it, not checked on the DNA. TRBV21-1 is reported as a pseudogene. The CDR3 loop spans 16 amino acids. In DNA, the CDR3 is TGTGCCAGCAGCAAAGCGCCTCAGGGACAATGCGGCGAGCAGTACTTC. Translating it yields CASSKAPQGQCGEQYF.

This clonotype has only a few counts. V usage is TRBV20-1 and J usage is TRBJ2-7; D gene ambiguous. The germline V and J ends were trimmed by 5 bases and 2 bases, with 13 bases remaining between them. Germline V lookup: CDR1 DFQATT, CDR2 SNEGSKA (reference sequence). The CDR3 spans 13 residues. The chain's CDR3 is CSAGPSPPYEQYF. CDR3 DNA sequence: TGCAGTGCTGGGCCATCCCCACCCTACGAGCAGTACTTC.